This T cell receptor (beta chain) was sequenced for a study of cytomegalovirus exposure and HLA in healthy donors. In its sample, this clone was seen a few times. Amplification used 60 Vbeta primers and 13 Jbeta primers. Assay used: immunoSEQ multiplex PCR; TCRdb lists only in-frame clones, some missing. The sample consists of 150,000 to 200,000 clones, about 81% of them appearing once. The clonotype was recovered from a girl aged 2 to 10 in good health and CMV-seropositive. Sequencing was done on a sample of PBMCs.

The CDR3 sequence: CASSIAARQGQPQHF. In DNA, the CDR3 is TGTGCCAGTAGTATCGCCGCGAGACAGGGGCAGCCCCAGCATTTT. The genes are TRBV19 and TRBJ1-5; 8 nucleotides agree with TRBD1. Per the germline V gene, CDR1 is LNHDA and CDR2 is SQIVND (reference sequence). V shed 3 bases, J shed 7 bases, and the junction held 8 bases outside the gene matches. The CDR3 covers 15 residues.